These 6 T cell receptor beta chains share one sample of origin, sequenced in a study of cytomegalovirus exposure and HLA in healthy donors. Primers for the PCR totalled 60 Vbeta and 13 Jbeta. Assay used: immunoSEQ multiplex PCR; TCRdb lists only in-frame clones, some missing. The table records 95,000 to 150,000 clones, roughly three fifths of them present only once. The sequencing sample was made of PBMCs. Every receptor here comes from a middle-aged woman in good health and CMV-seropositive.

The V gene is TRBV28, the J gene TRBJ2-7; 12 positions agree with TRBD2. V shed 2 bases, J shed 6 bases, and the junction held 8 bases outside the gene matches. CDR1 is MDHEN and CDR2 is SYDVKM in the germline V gene. CDR3 length: 16 amino acids. This chain's CDR3 is CASSLISSGRAGEQYF. CDR3 nucleotide sequence: TGTGCCAGCAGTTTAATTTCTAGCGGGAGGGCCGGCGAGCAGTACTTC.

This clone has a handful of counts. The chain carries TRBV2 and TRBJ2-3, with TRBD2 identical over 12 bases. CDR3 length equals 16 residues. The V gene end was trimmed by 3 bases and the J gene end by 9 bases; junction bases not matched to a gene: 10. Germline V gene lookup returns CDR1 SNHLY and CDR2 FYNNEI. The CDR3 coding sequence is TGTGCCAGCAGTGATTCGTCTGCTAGCGGGAGGGGCACGCAGTATTTT. This encodes CASSDSSASGRGTQYF.

The J gene is TRBJ2-2, the V gene TRBV11-3; D remains unclear. CDR3 size: 15 residues. In germline, CDR1 is SGHNT, CDR2 YENEEA. V lost 1 base and J 2 bases, leaving 8 bases between the germline ends. This chain's CDR3 is CASSLGLGNTGELFF. The CDR3 DNA is TGTGCCAGCAGCTTAGGCCTAGGAAACACCGGGGAGCTGTTTTTT.

The chain links TRBV5-1 to TRBJ1-6; D not certain. The V and J ends lost 0 bases and 6 bases respectively, with 10 bases between them. Germline CDR1 reads SGHRS; CDR2 reads YFSETQ. The length of the CDR3 is 15 residues. The CDR3 reads CASSLGAGTNSPLHF. The CDR3 nucleotides are TGCGCCAGCAGCTTGGGGGCAGGCACTAATTCACCCCTCCACTTT.

The gene calls are TRBV15 and TRBJ2-7; weak D call: TRBD2 (5 bases). V shed 1 base and J shed 0 bases, with 10 bases lying between them. The CDR3 consists of 15 residues. Germline V gene sequence: CDR1 LNHNV, CDR2 YYDKDF (reference sequence). CDR3 sequence (DNA): TGTGCCACCAGCAGAGGGGAGTTAACCTCCTACGAGCAGTACTTC. Its protein is CATSRGELTSYEQYF.

The rearrangement joins TRBV10-3 to TRBJ1-1, with 8 bases that match TRBD1. Trimming at V came to 3 bases and at J to 5 bases, leaving 11 bases not matched to a gene. CDR1 and CDR2 from the germline V gene are ENHRY and SYGVKD. This CDR3 is built from 16 residues. The CDR3 DNA is TGTGCCATCAGTGACCCTTTCAGGGGGCAAGGGACTGAAGCTTTCTTT. Translating gives CAISDPFRGQGTEAFF.